The subject of this entry is one T cell receptor beta chain. Its target is not known. Here immunoSEQ multiplex PCR was the method, and the copy in TCRdb shows in-frame clones only, minus some. The data contain about 68,000 clones, 80% of them singletons. The data were obtained in a study of vaccination effects on CD4 cells after COVID-19. Overall study: The participants, recipients of two vaccine doses, got either BNT162b2 or mRNA-1273.

Germline CDR1 and CDR2: SGHTA and FQGNSA. The V and J ends lost 5 bases and 10 bases respectively, with 15 bases between them. CDR3 length: 13 amino acids. CD4+ T cells specific for antigen were expanded with viral peptide pools by the ViraFEST assay before sequencing. It was after around 10 days of culture that CD4+ T cells were isolated. People in the vaccine group had not been infected with SARS-CoV-2 before, and their nucleocapsid antibodies were negative. Study outcomes and limitations: Sampling in the study covered few convalescent patients and included no early post-infection timepoints. In the late period after vaccination, infection- and vaccine-induced clones contracted markedly.

The clonotype was recovered from a human donor who received a COVID-19 vaccine. The sequencing here drew on CD4+ T cells from PBMCs cultured with SARS-CoV-2 spike peptides, taken before COVID-19 vaccination. This rearrangement joins TRBV7-2 to TRBJ2-1, with D perhaps matching TRBD1 (6 bases). Written as DNA, the CDR3 is TGTGCCAGCAGCCGTTACAGGGCGGGCGAGCAGTTCTTC. It codes for CASSRYRAGEQFF.